Listed below are T cell receptor beta chains from one sample, sequenced in a study of blood T cells in healthy people across ages. TCRdb itself ran the 5' RACE reads through MiXCR, one entry per CDR3 protein. The repertoire holds 1.5 million to 2 million distinct CDR3 sequences, with about 50% as singletons. Sequencing was carried out using blood. The source of these receptors is a woman in her 40s in good health. CDR3s include the opening cysteine and the closing phenylalanine or tryptophan. The order of the fields is clone size, D gene, V gene, J gene, CDR3 protein, CDR3 DNA. D genes are given only for firm matches. For some rows the clone size is stated as once, few or many, or as a class when expanded; others skip it.

>NA|NA|TRBV20-1|TRBJ2-7
CSAWDTYEQYF
TGCAGTGCTTGGGACACCTACGAGCAGTACTTC
>few|TRBD2|TRBV12-3/TRBV12-4|TRBJ2-7
CASSHPGLAHEQYF
TGTGCCAGCAGTCACCCGGGACTAGCGCACGAGCAGTACTTC
>once|TRBD1|TRBV6-2/TRBV6-3|TRBJ2-5
CASSYEAGGGETQYF
TGTGCCAGCAGTTACGAGGCAGGGGGCGGAGAGACCCAGTACTTC
>NA|NA|TRBV2|TRBJ1-4
CASSEPQKLFF
TGTGCCAGCAGTGAACCACAAAAACTGTTTTTT
>NA|NA|TRBV5-1|TRBJ2-7
CASSLSAHEQYF
TGCGCCAGCAGCTTGTCCGCACACGAGCAGTACTTC
>NA|NA|TRBV5-5|TRBJ2-1
CASSSQILNNEQFF
TGTGCCAGCAGCTCACAGATATTAAACAATGAGCAGTTCTTC
>few|NA|TRBV4-3|TRBJ2-4
CASSQERSGYENIQYF
TGCGCCAGCAGCCAAGAGAGGTCGGGTTACGAAAACATTCAGTACTTC
>NA|TRBD2|TRBV27|TRBJ2-3
CASTSGGFSKDTQYF
TGTGCCAGTACCTCGGGGGGGTTTTCGAAAGATACGCAGTATTTT
>NA|NA|TRBV16|TRBJ2-1
CASPPKLEDNEQFF
TGTGCCAGTCCTCCCAAACTGGAAGACAATGAGCAGTTCTTC
>NA|NA|TRBV20-1|TRBJ2-7
CSAVSWARSYEQYF
TGCAGTGCTGTAAGTTGGGCCCGTTCCTACGAGCAGTACTTC
>NA|TRBD1|TRBV14|TRBJ2-7
CASSQGGQIYEQYF
TGTGCCAGCAGCCAAGGGGGACAGATATACGAGCAGTACTTC
>NA|NA|TRBV9|TRBJ2-1
CASSAPGGGAYNEQFF
TGTGCCAGCAGCGCCCCAGGAGGGGGGGCCTACAATGAGCAGTTCTTC
>once|TRBD2|TRBV7-2|TRBJ2-3
CASSLGPPSGGGGTTQYF
TGTGCCAGCAGCTTAGGGCCACCTAGCGGGGGCGGCGGCACAACGCAGTATTTT
>NA|TRBD1|TRBV20-1|TRBJ1-5
CSAKRGDSQPQHF
TGCAGTGCTAAGAGGGGGGACAGTCAGCCCCAGCATTTT
>NA|NA|TRBV3-1|TRBJ1-1
CASSRGAYTEAFF
TGTGCCAGCAGCCGGGGGGCTTACACTGAAGCTTTCTTT
>NA|NA|TRBV5-1|TRBJ2-1
CASSVLRGGGLETQFF
TGCGCCAGCAGCGTCCTCAGGGGGGGAGGACTGGAGACCCAGTTCTTC
>NA|TRBD2|TRBV12-3/TRBV12-4|TRBJ2-7
CASSRHSGGAYEQYF
TGTGCCAGCAGCCGTCATAGCGGGGGTGCCTACGAGCAGTACTTC
>NA|NA|TRBV11-2|TRBJ2-5
CAGSFGAVNQETQYF
TGTGCCGGCAGCTTTGGGGCAGTTAACCAAGAGACCCAGTACTTC
>NA|NA|TRBV12-3/TRBV12-4|TRBJ2-3
CASSLAPKAGSTDTQYF
TGTGCCAGCAGTTTAGCCCCCAAGGCGGGTAGCACAGATACGCAGTATTTT
>NA|TRBD1|TRBV27|TRBJ1-2
CASSSSGTGSGYTF
TGTGCCAGCAGTTCCTCCGGGACAGGGTCGGGCTACACCTTC
>NA|NA|TRBV12-3/TRBV12-4|TRBJ1-5
CASSLGWEQRGSNQPQHF
TGTGCCAGCAGTTTAGGTTGGGAACAGAGGGGAAGCAATCAGCCCCAGCATTTT
>NA|NA|TRBV7-9|TRBJ2-5
CAGSLGLYEETQYF
TGTGCCGGCAGCTTAGGGTTATACGAAGAGACCCAGTACTTC
>few|NA|TRBV4-3|TRBJ2-5
CASSQDVGVQGETQYF
TGCGCCAGCAGCCAAGATGTTGGGGTCCAGGGAGAGACCCAGTACTTC
>NA|NA|TRBV9|TRBJ2-1
CASSLPGQGEQFF
TGTGCCAGCAGCCTTCCCGGGCAAGGTGAGCAGTTCTTC
>NA|NA|TRBV18|TRBJ2-1
CANSLARGNEQFF
TGTGCCAACTCCCTCGCGCGGGGAAACGAGCAGTTCTTC
>NA|NA|TRBV25-1|TRBJ2-3
CASSDRWRTDTQYF
TGTGCCAGCAGTGACCGGTGGCGAACAGATACGCAGTATTTT
>NA|TRBD2|TRBV4-1|TRBJ2-7
CASSQDRLAGVSYEQYF
TGCGCCAGCAGCCAAGATAGGTTAGCGGGGGTATCCTACGAGCAGTACTTC
>few|NA|TRBV18|TRBJ2-5
CASSPKGKRETQYF
TGTGCCAGCTCACCAAAGGGAAAGCGAGAGACCCAGTACTTC
>once|NA|TRBV29-1|TRBJ1-2
CQGMSGNSVGDTF
TGCCAGGGGATGTCGGGGAATTCGGTTGGTGACACCTTC
>NA|NA|TRBV5-1|TRBJ2-3
CASSLGVARTASSTDTQYF
TGCGCCAGCAGCTTGGGGGTCGCCAGAACAGCTTCTAGCACAGATACGCAGTATTTT
>NA|NA|TRBV15|TRBJ2-1
CATTGDRAYNEQFF
TGTGCCACCACCGGGGACCGCGCCTACAATGAGCAGTTCTTC
>NA|TRBD1|TRBV6-2/TRBV6-3|TRBJ2-1
CASSYSGTGAHEQFF
TGTGCCAGCAGTTACTCGGGGACAGGGGCCCATGAGCAGTTCTTC
>NA|NA|TRBV5-1|TRBJ2-7
CASSLVTLSYEQYF
TGCGCCAGCAGCTTGGTCACCCTCTCCTACGAGCAGTACTTC